Following are 11 T cell receptor beta chains from one sample sequenced in a study of blood T cell repertoires in COVID-19. Method: immunoSEQ multiplex PCR; TCRdb's copy keeps in-frame clones and lacks some. The table shows more than 300,000 clones, with about four fifths occurring only once. Sequenced sample: PBMCs or T cells enriched from blood (not recorded which). The receptors shown here come from a woman aged 50 to 60 who had recovered from COVID-19.

CDR3 region: CASNIQGVYGYTF. Written as DNA, the CDR3 is TGTGCCAGCAACATACAGGGGGTCTATGGCTACACCTTC. The chain uses TRBV19 and TRBJ1-2; TRBD1 matches at 8 bases. The J segment lost 4 bases and the V segment lost 9 bases, leaving 7 bases of the junction unmatched. CDR3 length equals 13 residues. CDR1 and CDR2 (germline): LNHDA, SQIVND (reference sequence).

This clone was counted a single time. This chain links TRBV6-5 with TRBJ1-2, with a possible D match to TRBD1 (6 bases). V gave up 6 bases and J gave up 6 bases, with 14 bases separating them. This CDR3 comprises 13 residues. Germline CDR1 is MNHEY and CDR2 is SVGAGI. This CDR3 is CASSLQGTDGYTF. The DNA for the CDR3 is TGTGCCAGCAGCCTACAGGGCACGGATGGCTACACCTTC.

This sequence joins TRBV7-2 and TRBJ2-1; D possibly corresponds to TRBD1 (6 bases). Per the germline V gene, CDR1 is SGHTA and CDR2 is FQGNSA. The V end was cut by 5 bases, the J end by 10 bases, with 12 bases between. CDR3 length: 12 amino acids. The CDR3: CASSPQGREQFF. The CDR3 DNA sequence: TGTGCCAGCAGCCCGCAGGGGCGAGAGCAGTTCTTC.

This clone has a count of ten or more. This chain uses TRBV5-1 with TRBJ1-3; D gene ambiguous. The CDR3 contains 15 residues. V lost 4 bases and J 3 bases, leaving 14 bases between the germline ends. The V gene's germline CDR1 is SGHRS and CDR2 YFSETQ. The CDR3 protein is CASSPIPEGGNTIYF. The CDR3 DNA is TGCGCCAGCAGCCCCATCCCAGAGGGTGGAAACACCATATATTTT.

The chain joins TRBV5-6 to TRBJ1-6, with D hard to call. Germline assignment: CDR1 SGHDT and CDR2 YYEEEE. Trimming took 5 bases from V and 3 from J, leaving 9 bases between them. The CDR3 length is 14 residues. The CDR3 loop is CASRQGGYNSPLHF. CDR3 DNA: TGTGCCAGCAGACAAGGAGGCTATAATTCACCCCTCCACTTT.

V gene TRBV7-2 combines with J gene TRBJ2-3, with 9 bases fitting TRBD2. The CDR3 spans 15 residues. V gave up 5 bases and J gave up 3 bases; unmatched junction bases: 6. The germline V gene encodes CDR1 SGHTA and CDR2 FQGNSA. The CDR3 region has the DNA TGTGCCAGCAGCCCAGGACTAGCGCATACAGATACGCAGTATTTT. Its protein product is CASSPGLAHTDTQYF. Variable domain in full (rest from reference TRBV7-2 and TRBJ2-3): GAGVSQSPSNKVTEKGKDVELRCDPISGHTALYWYRQSLGQGLEFLIYFQGNSAPDKSGLPSDRFSAERTGGSVSTLTIQRTQQEDSAVYLCASSPGLAHTDTQYFGPGTRLTVL.

The gene calls are TRBV29-1 and TRBJ2-2; D is unresolved. V lost 5 bases, J lost 0 bases, and 4 bases lay in between. Germline V gene sequence: CDR1 SQVTM, CDR2 ANQGSEA. This CDR3 contains 12 residues. CDR3 sequence reads: CSVLANTGELFF. The CDR3 DNA follows: TGCAGCGTTTTAGCGAACACCGGGGAGCTGTTTTTT.

The chain links TRBV30 to TRBJ2-7, with TRBD1 matching 7 bases. Germline CDR1 is GTSNPN and CDR2 is SVGIG (reference sequence). J was trimmed by 3 bases and V by 3 bases; bases with no gene match: 8. This CDR3 is 14 amino acids long. The CDR3 region has the DNA TGTGCCTGGAGCCCCGGGACAGAAGTCTACGAGCAGTACTTC. The encoded protein is CAWSPGTEVYEQYF.

The chain combines TRBV7-2 with TRBJ2-1, with 9 bases aligning to TRBD2. The germline V gene encodes CDR1 SGHTA and CDR2 FQGNSA. The CDR3 sequence is 17 residues long. Trimming cost V 4 bases and J 6 bases; bases outside gene matches: 13. DNA of the CDR3: TGTGCCAGCAGCTCCCAGCGCGGGGCGGGAGGGCTCAATGAGCAGTTCTTC. It translates to CASSSQRGAGGLNEQFF.

J is TRBJ2-3 and V is TRBV3-1 (or the pseudogene TRBV3-2), with 15 nucleotides matching TRBD2. Germline trimming cut 6 bases from V and 0 bases from J; bases unmatched to any gene: 10. Per the germline V gene, CDR1 is LGHDT and CDR2 is YNNKEL (reference sequence). This CDR3 has 19 residues. This CDR3 reads CASSSTWTSGRVSTDTQYF. The CDR3 nucleotides are TGTGCCAGCAGTTCCACCTGGACTAGCGGGAGGGTAAGCACAGATACGCAGTATTTT.

The rearrangement joins TRBV7-9 to TRBJ1-2; no clear D gene. With 5 bases removed from V and 5 bases from J, the gap between germline ends came to 12 bases. CDR1 is SEHNR, CDR2 FQNEAQ, per germline (reference sequence). This CDR3 has 13 amino acids. CDR3 sequence: CASSTGSSYGYTF. In DNA form, the CDR3 reads TGTGCCAGCAGCACCGGGAGTTCGTATGGCTACACCTTC.